The sample holds a few counts of the clone carrying this TCR beta chain. Antigen: not known. In germline, CDR1 is GTSNPN, CDR2 SVGIG (reference sequence). Trimming shortened V by 0 bases and J by 4 bases, and 9 bases separated the two germline ends. The CDR3 spans 13 residues. MiXCR, run by TCRdb on the RT-PCR reads, gives a single entry per CDR3 protein. The table lists 450,000 to 600,000 distinct CDR3 sequences, about 7.6% of them singletons. This entry belongs to a study of response to subunit inactivated influenza vaccine. General observations from the study: There was a suggestion from the authors that each seasonal influenza vaccination recruits few new T cells.

The TCR comes from a man aged 45 to 70 who received an inactivated influenza vaccine. This material consisted of PBMCs from blood, taken roughly 24 months after vaccination. V gene TRBV30 combines with J gene TRBJ2-5; D remains unclear. CDR3 sequence: CAWSVRRGETQYF. CDR3 bases: TGTGCCTGGAGTGTACGGCGAGGAGAGACCCAGTACTTC.